The 12 T cell receptor beta chains in this list originate from one sample, sequenced in a study of cytomegalovirus exposure and HLA in healthy donors. The PCR used 60 Vbeta and 13 Jbeta primers. Libraries were prepared by immunoSEQ multiplex PCR; TCRdb keeps only in-frame clonotypes and omits some of them. Of approximately 190,000 clones listed, 65% to 85% are singletons. What was sequenced was PBMCs. All receptors derive from a man aged 50-60 years in good health and CMV-seronegative.

The chain links TRBV7-9 to TRBJ1-5, with TRBD1 identical over 7 bases. J gave up 7 bases and V 1 base, and 1 base lay outside the gene matches. CDR1 and CDR2 from the germline V gene are SEHNR and FQNEAQ (reference sequence). This CDR3 has 13 residues. CDR3 residues: CASSLEGAQPQHF. DNA for the CDR3: TGTGCCAGCAGCTTAGAGGGGGCCCAGCCCCAGCATTTT.

The sample holds a few counts of this clone. V is TRBV30 and J is TRBJ1-2, with D perhaps TRBD1 (5 bases). Germline V gene sequence: CDR1 GTSNPN, CDR2 SVGIG (reference sequence). The V and J ends lost 1 base and 4 bases respectively, with 10 bases between them. The CDR3 extends over 13 amino acids. The CDR3 coding sequence is TGTGCCTGGAGTGGCCCGGGGGGCTATGGCTACACCTTC. Translating gives CAWSGPGGYGYTF.

V and J are TRBV5-1 and TRBJ2-3, with 7 nucleotides matching TRBD1. V was clipped by 5 bases and J by 2 bases; unmatched bases: 5. This CDR3 contains 14 residues. Germline CDR1 and CDR2: SGHRS and YFSETQ. CDR3 sequence: CASRMGQHTDTQYF. As DNA, the CDR3 is TGCGCCAGCAGAATGGGACAGCACACAGATACGCAGTATTTT.

CDR3 region: CASSQSTDRGGSEAFF. DNA of the CDR3: TGCGCCAGCAGCCAATCTACGGACAGGGGTGGGTCGGAAGCTTTCTTT. The J gene is TRBJ1-1, the V gene TRBV4-3; 9 bases align to TRBD1. Per germline, CDR1 LGHNA and CDR2 YSLEER. The CDR3 length is 16 residues. Germline trimming cut 2 bases from V and 8 bases from J; bases unmatched to any gene: 12.

V usage is TRBV13 and J usage is TRBJ1-1; perhaps TRBD1 as D (5 bases). The CDR3 runs 17 residues. Germline assignment: CDR1 PRHDT and CDR2 FYEKMQ (reference sequence). V was clipped by 1 base and J by 7 bases, with 22 bases between them. This CDR3 reads CASSLAGGVGAWNEAFF. CDR3 nucleotides: TGTGCCAGCAGCTTAGCGGGGGGGGTAGGGGCTTGGAATGAAGCTTTCTTT.

This clone has only a few counts. This chain uses TRBV7-8 with TRBJ2-3, with 8 bases lining up with TRBD1. Trimming cost V 6 bases and J 0 bases; bases outside gene matches: 5. The CDR3 is 15 residues long. Germline loops: CDR1 SGHVS, CDR2 FQNEAQ. The CDR3 loop reads CASSLTGVSTDTQYF. CDR3 nucleotide sequence: TGTGCCAGCAGTTTGACAGGGGTCAGCACAGATACGCAGTATTTT.

This clone occurred a few times. The chain combines TRBV14 with TRBJ2-1, with 8 bases fitting TRBD1. Germline V gene sequence: CDR1 SGHDN, CDR2 FVKESK. This CDR3 region has 16 residues. After removal of 4 bases from V and 5 bases from J, the junction contained 10 bases not matched to a gene. The CDR3 DNA reads TGTGCCAGCAGCCGATCCAGGGGGCTACGTAACAATGAGCAGTTCTTC. The encoded protein is CASSRSRGLRNNEQFF. The whole variable domain, remainder taken from reference TRBV14 and TRBJ2-1, is EAGVTQFPSHSVIEKGQTVTLRCDPISGHDNLYWYRRVMGKEIKFLLHFVKESKQDESGMPNNRFLAERTGGTYSTLKVQPAELEDSGVYFCASSRSRGLRNNEQFFGPGTRLTVL.

The chain uses TRBV7-7 and TRBJ1-1; unclear D gene. The germline V and J ends were trimmed by 5 bases and 2 bases, with 9 bases remaining between them. This CDR3 region has 13 residues. Germline values: CDR1 SSHAT, CDR2 FNYEAQ (reference sequence). The CDR3 here is CASSATGNTEAFF. Here the CDR3 DNA reads TGTGCCAGCAGCGCCACGGGTAACACTGAAGCTTTCTTT.

V gene TRBV7-2 combines with J gene TRBJ1-5; 8 nucleotides match TRBD1. The CDR3 consists of 15 residues. The trim removed 3 bases at V and 1 base at J, leaving 2 bases unmatched. The germline V gene encodes CDR1 SGHTA and CDR2 FQGNSA. DNA for the CDR3: TGTGCCAGCAGCTTCCAGGGGGCGAGCAATCAGCCCCAGCATTTT. Amino acids: CASSFQGASNQPQHF.

The chain recombines TRBV6-5 with TRBJ2-7; TRBD1 might be the D (5 bases). The V end was cut by 2 bases, the J end by 7 bases, with 12 bases between. Germline V CDR1 and CDR2: MNHEY, SVGAGI. CDR3 length: 13 residues. CDR3 sequence reads: CASSYDSYEEQYF. The DNA of the CDR3 is TGTGCCAGCAGTTACGACAGTTACGAGGAGCAGTACTTC.

The genes are TRBV29-1 and TRBJ2-3; tentative D call: TRBD2 (6 bases). Trimming removed 5 bases from V and 2 bases from J, with 11 bases in between. The CDR3 covers 13 residues. CDR1 and CDR2 from the germline V gene are SQVTM and ANQGSEA. The CDR3 DNA sequence: TGCAGCGTTCGCGGGGCGATCACAGATACGCAGTATTTT. This sequence encodes CSVRGAITDTQYF.

V and J are TRBV2 and TRBJ2-5, with 7 bases fitting TRBD2. V lost 1 base and J lost 4; bases outside the gene matches: 3. Germline loops: CDR1 SNHLY, CDR2 FYNNEI. There are 14 residues in the CDR3. As DNA, the CDR3 is TGTGCCAGCAGTGAAGGGGGGGGACGAGAGACCCAGTACTTC. Its protein product is CASSEGGGRETQYF.